These 26 T cell receptor beta chains came from one sample sequenced in a study of cytomegalovirus exposure and HLA in healthy donors (dated by TCRdb to about 2017). To prepare the library, the immunoSEQ multiplex PCR assay was applied. For the multiplex PCR, a mixture combining 60 forward primers for TCR Vbeta segments and 13 reverse primers for TCR Jbeta segments was used. Sourced from immuneACCESS, this table was stored by TCRdb with only in-frame sequences that have V and J called. A share of the clones is absent; for the studies checked, an unresolved V gene accounts for under half, and the remainder has no known explanation. The sample has tens of thousands of clones on record, 90% of them singletons. Less than 3.5% of the sample is held by the ten biggest clonotypes. Sequenced input: PBMCs. The receptors here all came from a woman aged 18 to 35 in good health and CMV-seronegative.

The J gene is TRBJ2-2, the V gene TRBV27; D is unclear. This CDR3 is built from 12 residues. V lost 6 bases, J lost 6 bases, and 8 bases lay in between. The germline V gene encodes CDR1 MNHEY and CDR2 SMNVEV (reference sequence). The CDR3 DNA reads TGTGCCAGCAGCCTACTGGCCGGGGAGCTGTTTTTT. This gives the protein CASSLLAGELFF.

The V and J genes are TRBV9 and TRBJ2-2; maybe TRBD1 (6 bases). Germline values: CDR1 SGDLS, CDR2 YYNGEE. The V end was cut by 3 bases, the J end by 4 bases, with 10 bases between. The length of the CDR3 is 14 residues. CDR3: CASSDYRVTGELFF. For the CDR3, the DNA is TGTGCCAGCAGCGATTACAGGGTCACCGGGGAGCTGTTTTTT. The full variable domain, completed using reference TRBV9 and TRBJ2-2, is DSGVTQTPKHLITATGQRVTLRCSPRSGDLSVYWYQQSLDQGLQFLIQYYNGEERAKGNILERFSAQQFPDLHSELNLSSLELGDSALYFCASSDYRVTGELFFGEGSRLTVL.

This rearrangement joins TRBV5-6 to TRBJ1-6, with D possibly TRBD1 on 6 matching bases. Germline V CDR1 and CDR2: SGHDT, YYEEEE. The CDR3 totals 14 residues. Trimming took 4 bases from V and 3 from J, leaving 8 bases between them. The CDR3 DNA reads TGTGCCAGCAGCCCGGACAGCTATAATTCACCCCTCCACTTT. Its protein product is CASSPDSYNSPLHF.

The rearrangement uses TRBV27 and TRBJ2-6, with D possibly TRBD1 on 5 matching bases. This CDR3 spans 18 amino acids. Germline V gives CDR1 MNHEY, CDR2 SMNVEV (reference sequence). V was clipped by 5 bases and J by 0 bases, with 17 bases between them. As DNA, the CDR3 is TGTGCCAGCAGTCTCCTGCGTGGGGCCGCCTCTGGGGCCAACGTCCTGACTTTC. Protein: CASSLLRGAASGANVLTF.

The gene calls are TRBV6-5 and TRBJ1-4, with D possibly being TRBD1 (5 bases). Between the trimmed V and J ends, which lost 6 bases and 5 bases, there was a span of 10 bases. The CDR3 loop spans 13 amino acids. The V gene's germline CDR1 is MNHEY and CDR2 SVGAGI. CDR3 DNA sequence: TGTGCCAGCAGGGGACTGCGGAATGAAAAACTGTTTTTT. Its translation: CASRGLRNEKLFF.

This chain uses TRBV7-2 with TRBJ1-1; D perhaps matches TRBD1 (5 bases). This CDR3 comprises 15 residues. Between the trimmed V and J ends, which lost 5 bases and 3 bases, there was a span of 16 bases. CDR1 is SGHTA and CDR2 is FQGNSA in the germline V gene. The CDR3 bases are TGTGCCAGCAGCGCTAATGGAGGGGTGTACACTGAAGCTTTCTTT. The encoded protein is CASSANGGVYTEAFF.

This chain links TRBV7-9 with TRBJ2-5, with D maybe TRBD2 (6 bases). CDR1 and CDR2 (germline): SEHNR, FQNEAQ (reference sequence). The V and J ends lost 1 base and 5 bases respectively, with 14 bases between them. This CDR3 is built from 15 residues. CDR3 sequence reads: CASSLVGGGIETQYF. For the CDR3, the DNA is TGTGCCAGCAGCTTAGTTGGCGGCGGGATCGAGACCCAGTACTTC.

The V call is TRBV28, the J call TRBJ2-5; D may be TRBD1 (6 bases). The J call is doubtful: the DNA matches TRBJ2-7 better. The V gene's germline CDR1 is MDHEN and CDR2 SYDVKM. The length of the CDR3 is 16 residues. CDR3 protein: CASSPWTAYRSYEQYF. The CDR3 DNA follows: TGTGCCAGCAGTCCCTGGACAGCGTATAGGTCCTACGAGCAGTACTTC.

The chain links TRBV28 to TRBJ2-7, with 7 bases aligning to TRBD1. After removal of 6 bases from V and 0 bases from J, the junction contained 11 bases not matched to a gene. The CDR3 has 16 amino acids. CDR1 and CDR2 from the germline V gene are MDHEN and SYDVKM. The CDR3 DNA sequence: TGTGCCAGCAGGACTTTTACAGGGGCGAGCTCCTACGAGCAGTACTTC. Amino acids: CASRTFTGASSYEQYF.

This CDR3 reads CASSLGLAEMYEQYF. The CDR3 nucleotides read TGTGCCAGCAGCTTAGGACTAGCGGAGATGTACGAGCAGTACTTC. The genes are TRBV7-9 and TRBJ2-7; 9 bases match TRBD2. V lost 1 base, J lost 4 bases, and 5 bases stayed unmatched. CDR3 length: 15 amino acids. Germline CDR1 reads SEHNR; CDR2 reads FQNEAQ (reference sequence).

This chain joins TRBV7-9 and TRBJ2-7; possible D gene TRBD2, 6 bases. V was pared by 5 bases and J by 4 bases, with 18 bases between. The CDR3 contains 15 residues. Germline loops: CDR1 SEHNR, CDR2 FQNEAQ (reference sequence). The CDR3 coding sequence is TGTGCCAGCAGCAAACCCCTAGGGCGGGGTTACGAGCAGTACTTC. Translated: CASSKPLGRGYEQYF.

This clone appeared once. The chain couples TRBV5-1 to TRBJ2-1, with TRBD2 identical over 12 bases. Trimming took 0 bases from V and 1 from J; bases not matched to a gene: 5. CDR1 and CDR2 from the germline V gene are SGHRS and YFSETQ. The CDR3 consists of 18 residues. CDR3: CASSLALAGGPSYNEQFF. The CDR3 DNA reads TGCGCCAGCAGCTTGGCTCTAGCGGGAGGGCCGTCCTACAATGAGCAGTTCTTC.

Only one count was recorded for this clone. Relative to the germline gene, one junction end is altered; a read error may explain this. The CDR3: CSSSLGQGSGTDTQYF. The CDR3 DNA sequence: TGTTCCAGCAGCTTGGGACAGGGTTCAGGCACAGATACGCAGTATTTT. This rearrangement joins TRBV7-9 to TRBJ2-3; 9 bases line up with TRBD1. The V gene's germline CDR1 is SEHNR and CDR2 FQNEAQ (reference sequence). The CDR3 covers 16 residues.

The genes are TRBV27 and TRBJ2-1; 8 nucleotides agree with TRBD2. Losses at the gene ends were 5 bases for V and 8 bases for J; bases not matched to a gene: 5. This CDR3 is 13 amino acids long. Germline CDR1 MNHEY, CDR2 SMNVEV (reference sequence). The chain's CDR3 is CASSAGGLYEQFF. The CDR3 DNA sequence: TGTGCCAGCAGTGCGGGAGGACTATATGAGCAGTTCTTC.

The gene calls are TRBV19 and TRBJ1-1; 9 bases are a match to TRBD1. This CDR3 has 18 residues. The trim removed 5 bases at V and 4 bases at J, leaving 17 bases unmatched. CDR1 is LNHDA, CDR2 SQIVND, per germline (reference sequence). CDR3 residues: CASSLKDRGASFVTEAFF. The CDR3, as DNA: TGTGCCAGTAGTCTGAAGGACAGGGGTGCTAGTTTTGTCACTGAAGCTTTCTTT.

A single count supports this clone. CDR3 amino acids: CASSEAAHGNNEQFF. The CDR3, as DNA: TGTGCCAGCAGTGAGGCGGCCCACGGAAACAATGAGCAGTTCTTC. The rearrangement uses TRBV6-4 and TRBJ2-1; D ambiguous. Trimming pared 3 bases from V and 5 bases from J, leaving 14 bases between. This CDR3 spans 15 amino acids. Germline V lookup: CDR1 MRHNA, CDR2 SNTAGT.

The chain's CDR3 is CASSPRTGASPLHF. The CDR3 DNA sequence: TGTGCCAGCTCACCACGTACAGGGGCTTCACCCCTCCACTTT. This chain joins TRBV18 and TRBJ1-6, with 7 nucleotides matching TRBD1. Germline V gene lookup returns CDR1 KGHSH and CDR2 LQKENI. CDR3 length: 14 amino acids. The junction had 3 bases not matched to a gene; V was cut back by 1 base and J by 9 bases. The variable domain in full, with the rest retrieved from reference TRBV18 and TRBJ1-6, is NAGVMQNPRHLVRRRGQEARLRCSPMKGHSHVYWYRQLPEEGLKFMVYLQKENIIDESGMPKERFSAEFPKEGPSILRIQQVVRGDSAAYFCASSPRTGASPLHFGNGTRLTVT.

J is TRBJ2-7 and V is TRBV20-1; D is perhaps TRBD2 (5 bases). Trimming removed 6 bases at V and 5 bases at J, with 11 bases between. This CDR3 is built from 11 residues. Germline V gene data show CDR1 as DFQATT and CDR2 as SNEGSKA (reference sequence). The CDR3 protein is CSARTVHEQYF. In nucleotides, the CDR3 is TGCAGTGCCAGGACTGTCCACGAGCAGTACTTC.

V usage is TRBV7-9 and J usage is TRBJ2-5; D is ambiguous. Per the germline V gene, CDR1 is SEHNR and CDR2 is FQNEAQ (reference sequence). CDR3 size: 15 residues. Trimming left V 5 bases short and J 3 bases short, with 16 bases between. The CDR3 loop is CASSNNYLSKETQYF. CDR3 coding DNA: TGTGCCAGCAGCAACAACTACCTTTCGAAAGAGACCCAGTACTTC. Full variable domain (outside the CDR3, taken from reference TRBV7-9 and TRBJ2-5): DTGVSQNPRHKITKRGQNVTFRCDPISEHNRLYWYRQTLGQGPEFLTYFQNEAQLEKSRLLSDRFSAERPKGSFSTLEIQRTEQGDSAMYLCASSNNYLSKETQYFGPGTRLLVL.

This clone was seen only once. The rearrangement links TRBV6-5 to TRBJ2-7; 7 bases match TRBD2. The CDR3 consists of 14 residues. J gave up 6 bases and V 8 bases, and 13 bases lay outside the gene matches. Germline V CDR1 and CDR2: MNHEY, SVGAGI. The CDR3 DNA reads TGTGCCAGCGGCAGCGGGGTAGAATCTAGCGAGCAGTACTTC. Translating gives CASGSGVESSEQYF.

This chain links TRBV19 with TRBJ2-1, with D possibly being TRBD2 (6 bases). The CDR3 loop spans 18 amino acids. Trimming pared 1 base from V and 2 bases from J, leaving 18 bases between. Looked up from germline, CDR1 is LNHDA and CDR2 is SQIVND (reference sequence). CDR3 loop: CASSIGIDGGGTYNEQFF. CDR3 bases: TGTGCCAGTAGTATAGGGATCGACGGGGGTGGTACCTACAATGAGCAGTTCTTC.

The V gene is TRBV7-2, the J gene TRBJ2-7, with 9 bases lining up with TRBD1. This CDR3 comprises 14 residues. Losses at the gene ends were 5 bases for V and 5 bases for J; bases not matched to a gene: 7. CDR1 is SGHTA, CDR2 FQGNSA, per germline. CDR3 bases: TGTGCCAGCAGCAAACAGGGGGCCGGGGACGAGCAGTACTTC. This translates into CASSKQGAGDEQYF.

The chain combines TRBV5-8 with TRBJ1-6, with D perhaps TRBD1 (5 bases). The CDR3 spans 15 residues. V was cut by 1 base and J by 9 bases, with 14 bases left in between. Germline-derived CDR1 and CDR2 are SGHTS and YDEGEE. For the CDR3, the DNA is TGTGCCAGCAGCTTGCGTCCAGGGTTTCCTTCACCCCTCCACTTT. Translation: CASSLRPGFPSPLHF.

The chain recombines TRBV5-6 with TRBJ1-5, with no clear D. V was clipped by 3 bases and J by 6 bases, with 19 bases between them. Per the germline V gene, CDR1 is SGHDT and CDR2 is YYEEEE. The CDR3 runs to 16 residues. CDR3 in amino acids: CASSSTKRASTQPQHF. Written as DNA, the CDR3 is TGTGCCAGCAGCTCAACGAAGAGGGCGTCGACTCAGCCCCAGCATTTT.

V and J are TRBV5-1 and TRBJ2-5, with a tentative D call TRBD1 (6 bases). V lost 6 bases and J 5 bases, leaving 20 bases between the germline ends. The germline CDR1 and CDR2 sequences are SGHRS and YFSETQ. This CDR3 is 15 amino acids long. The CDR3 DNA sequence: TGCGCCAGCATGGCCCCGGGGCTAGGGGGTGAGACCCAGTACTTC. Translation: CASMAPGLGGETQYF.

The chain combines TRBV7-8 with TRBJ1-5, with D perhaps TRBD1 (6 bases). V was cut by 5 bases and J by 5 bases, with 19 bases left in between. CDR3 length: 16 residues. Germline V gene sequence: CDR1 SGHVS, CDR2 FQNEAQ. This chain's CDR3 is CASSLDRKTIYQPQHF. In DNA, the CDR3 is TGTGCCAGCAGCCTCGACAGGAAAACGATTTATCAGCCCCAGCATTTT.